This T cell receptor beta chain was observed in a study of cytomegalovirus exposure and HLA in healthy donors (dated by TCRdb to the late 2010s). Notes on the research overall: An earlier analysis of several hundred of the donors reported roughly 270 Gb of sequence data and around 120 million unique TCR beta sequences from about 180 million T cells. Approximately 300 gigabases of sequencing data and 70 million to 95 million unique TCR sequences made up an early release that covered several hundred HLA-typed donors. Among the 398 genotyped donors, approximately 81% belonged to the genetic ancestry cluster associated with self-reported Caucasian donors. The study aimed to test whether cataloging public T cell receptors could reveal signatures of past pathogen exposure. The study used immunosequencing to profile the T cell repertoires of some 600 subjects and linked those repertoires to cytomegalovirus serostatus. A separate validation cohort of about 110 different subjects was used in addition to the roughly 670-subject first cohort. The study combined high-throughput TCR immunosequencing, statistical association of individual TCRs with disease status, and machine learning to predict cytomegalovirus infection status. A later analysis re-examined previously published TCR beta repertoires from about 700 donors and added high-resolution HLA genotyping to investigate patterns of TCR occurrence. Rather than using new phenotypic data, the later analysis identified candidate immune exposures from TCR beta sequences and from how often those sequences occurred across donors. In an earlier analysis of over 550 of the donors, high-throughput TCR beta sequencing was used to judge whether each TCR beta V gene segment behaved as functional or pseudogenic. Alongside the repertoire data, information on donor age, sex, ethnicity and CMV serostatus was compiled. A later genetic analysis used genome-wide SNP genotypes for about 55% of the 666 donors, treating that subset as a discovery cohort. Every discovery cohort repertoire had been produced on one sequencing platform. HLA typing included class I and class II loci at four-digit resolution. Typing coverage varied by locus: about 629-640 donors for A, B, C, DRB1 and DQB1; roughly 560 for DQA1; 600 to 610 for DPA1; about 450 for DPB1. Four to six DR-DQ haplotypes were handled as single units for association and clustering, since linkage in the cohort was strong. Among over 350 genotyped donors of the cohort, an average of roughly 240,000 unique TCR beta nucleotide sequences were sequenced per donor, roughly 20% of them non-productive. What the work shows at the level of the full study, not this receptor alone: A later analysis found that TCR association rates varied across HLA loci, with DRB1 alleles showing the most associated TCRs and HLA-C alleles the fewest. A later analysis found that HLA-associated TCR beta chains were more clonally expanded and had lower generation probabilities than equally common non-associated chains. In a later analysis, over 15,000 TCR beta sequences were associated with specific HLA alleles at a false discovery rate of 0.05. An earlier analysis of approximately 500 of the donors showed that most TCR beta V segments appeared in productive rearrangements either about 87% or about 30% of the time, which broadly matched IMGT annotations. When HLA alleles, especially DR and DQ, strongly co-occurred, attributing TCR associations to individual alleles was difficult. An association between a missense DCLRE1C variant and V-gene and J-gene trimming of TCR beta chains was found in a later genetic analysis and replicated in an independent cohort. In a later genetic analysis, fewer N-insertions in productive TCRs were reported among donors in an Asian-associated ancestry cluster than the 666-donor mean. In the study, some 180 TCR beta chains were listed as associated with cytomegalovirus. The presence/absence analyses assumed that sequencing depth was roughly uniform across donors, and that assumption may not be true. A cluster of highly shared sequence variants was judged likely to represent a technical artifact of the sequencing pipeline. The classifier was reported to diagnose cytomegalovirus status with high specificity and sensitivity in both the original and validation cohorts. Most TCR sequences were observed very rarely across donors, whereas some public TCRs were present in many individuals. Linkage disequilibrium might explain the correlated functional status among segregating V segments, but an unknown experimental factor could not be excluded. Only TCR beta chains were sequenced in this cohort, and the absence of alpha or paired-chain data limited detectable features. About 17 rarely observed V segments, including chromosome 9 orphons, were excluded from the earlier analysis of just under 600 of the donors because counts were too low. A further reported finding was that TCR beta sequences accurately predicted the HLA-A and HLA-B alleles for most subjects in the first cohort. Because HLA typing was unavailable for some donors at each locus, only the typed subset was used in association tests. CMV serostatus was the only immune exposure information available for the cohort. In vitro tests confirmed that a few of the cytomegalovirus-associated TCR beta chains recognize cytomegalovirus antigens. In a later analysis, most CMV-associated TCR beta chains were found to appear HLA-restricted, with HLA associations seemingly driven largely by CMV exposure. In a later analysis, several top co-occurrence clusters were reported to appear linked to parvovirus B19, influenza, CMV and Epstein-Barr virus. According to the authors, the approach could potentially be generalized to other disease states and immunological phenotypes.

In total, 630 or so healthy bone marrow donors made up the cohort. Cohort members were all nominally healthy when sampled, although unrecorded immune exposures were likely present. The donor tested CMV seronegative, placing the donor among the 350 to 400 seronegative members of the cohort. Each donor provided a peripheral blood sample, and peripheral blood mononuclear cells were used for TCR beta sequencing. Genomic DNA extraction from the blood cell samples was performed with the Qiagen DNeasy Blood Extraction Kit. With respect to this clone: Its antigen remains unidentified.

Libraries were prepared through the immunoSEQ multiplex PCR assay. For the multiplex PCR, a mixture combining 60 forward primers for TCR Vbeta segments and 13 reverse primers for TCR Jbeta segments was used. The CDR3 region of rearranged TCR beta genes was amplified from genomic DNA with a multiplex PCR assay. Amplified TCR beta libraries were sequenced as 87-base-pair reads on the Illumina HiSeq System. The original pipeline was this. In a later analysis, roughly 80 million unique TCR beta chains were counted across the 500 to 850 repertoires, and approximately 11 million of these chains were shared by at least two donors. Raw reads were error-corrected and collapsed into unique sequences by a nearest-neighbor algorithm in which closely related sequences were merged to remove PCR and sequencing errors. V, D and J gene segments were assigned by aligning CDR3 sequences to IMGT reference sequences. Each retained sequence needed at least a six-nucleotide match to both a V gene segment and a J gene segment. A rearrangement was called productive if the CDR3 had no stop codons and remained in frame with V and J, and every other rearrangement was called non-productive. Following IMGT convention, CDR3 was defined as the stretch from the second conserved V-encoded cysteine to the conserved J-encoded phenylalanine. The earlier analysis of 550 to 650 of the donors excluded any sequence lacking an unambiguous match to a single V gene segment. An earlier analysis of 587 of the donors called V segments functional above 56.7% productive rearrangements and segregating when the between-donor standard deviation exceeded 5%. To diagnose cytomegalovirus status from the catalog of TCR beta chain sequences, a statistical classification framework was built. V and J gene assignment, in a later analysis, came from comparing TCR nucleotide sequences with IMGT/GENE-DB human TR gene sequences. In a later analysis, CDR3 sequences and most-parsimonious VDJ recombination scenarios were assigned using the TCRdist pipeline. In a later analysis, every TCR beta chain was defined by the combination of its CDR3 amino acid sequence and its V-gene family, and reads without a unique V-gene family were dropped. As a way to deal with suspected cross-contamination and a sequencing artifact, a later analysis dropped 500 to 700 nucleotide sequences that were highly shared and had low generation probability. For each public chain, a later analysis derived a clonal expansion index from normalized ranks of inferred template counts within each repertoire. A later analysis computed generation probabilities with a VDJ recombination model fitted to out-of-frame rearrangements, and checked the results against IGoR. In a later analysis, hypergeometric tests were used to score TCR-TCR, TCR-HLA and TCR-CMV co-occurrence, with a repertoire-size bias correction applied to TCR pairs. In a later analysis, false discovery rates were estimated by permuting HLA or CMV assignments 20 times. In a later analysis, co-occurring TCRs were grouped with DBSCAN, and TCRdist sequence similarity was added when clustering was performed within HLA-allele-positive subsets. For co-occurrence clustering, repertoires with fewer than 30,000 or more than 120,000 public chains were excluded, along with four to six repertoires with anomalous nucleotide sharing. TCRdb obtained this table from immuneACCESS and retained in-frame rearrangements with V and J assigned. These tables miss some clones; where compared with another copy, unresolved V genes account for less than half of the shortfall, and the remainder is unexplained. From that table come the V and J calls and clone size; the DNA was used to work out D and trimming. The table for this sample lists 100,000 to 150,000 clones. Roughly 1% of the sample goes to the ten largest clones.

This clonotype was obtained from a man aged 18 to 30 in good health and CMV-seronegative. Source material: PBMCs.

CDR3 reads: CASSKDKYGYTF. Here is the DNA: TGTGCCAGTAGTAAGGACAAATATGGCTACACCTTC. The V and J segments used are TRBV19 and TRBJ1-2; TRBD1 is a possible D gene, resting on 5 matching bases. From the germline V gene (reference sequence), CDR1 is LNHDA and CDR2 is SQIVND. There are 12 amino acids in the CDR3, from cysteine to phenylalanine inclusive. Kept here is only the CDR3 DNA, which spans 36 bases and is read in frame from base 1. The junction shows trimming of 4 bases on V and 5 bases on J, plus 8 bases between the germline ends.